This is a list of T cell receptor beta chains from one sample in a study of post-analysis software for immune sequencing data. One entry per CDR3 protein results from TCRdb running MiXCR on the PCR reads. The repertoire includes about 820,000 distinct CDR3 sequences, roughly 50% of them detected once, and about 4.5% sits in the top ten. Input material: blood. Every receptor here comes from a girl under 18 with multiple sclerosis. The CDR3 runs from the conserved cysteine through the conserved F or W. D genes are given only for firm matches. Rows may omit the clone size; those that give it use once, few, many or a size class.

J: TRBJ2-6
D: -
V: TRBV5-1
size: -
CDR3: CASSWDLGTSGANVLTF
DNA: TGCGCCAGCAGCTGGGACTTGGGGACCTCTGGGGCCAACGTCCTGACTTTC

J: TRBJ1-4
D: -
V: TRBV7-9
size: -
CDR3: CASSPTGFRTNEKLFF
DNA: TGTGCCAGCAGCCCCACAGGTTTCCGCACTAATGAAAAACTGTTTTTT

J: TRBJ2-1
D: -
V: TRBV7-3
size: -
CDR3: CASSLRGSPEAYNEQFF
DNA: TGTGCCAGCAGCTTAAGAGGTAGCCCAGAAGCCTACAATGAGCAGTTCTTC

J: TRBJ1-2
D: -
V: TRBV12-3/TRBV12-4
size: few
CDR3: CASSSVGFFGYTF
DNA: TGTGCCAGCAGTTCTGTAGGCTTCTTTGGCTACACCTTC

J: TRBJ2-3
D: -
V: TRBV5-1
size: once
CDR3: CASSLSTFTSTDTQYF
DNA: TGCGCCAGCAGCCTCTCAACCTTTACTAGCACAGATACGCAGTATTTT

J: TRBJ2-1
D: -
V: TRBV9
size: many
CDR3: CASSVGVSQNPSYNEQFF
DNA: TGTGCCAGCAGCGTAGGAGTCTCCCAAAACCCCTCCTACAATGAGCAGTTCTTC

J: TRBJ2-3
D: TRBD2
V: TRBV5-1
size: -
CDR3: CASSFGLDVDTQYF
DNA: TGCGCCAGCAGCTTCGGACTAGACGTAGATACGCAGTATTTT

J: TRBJ2-6
D: -
V: TRBV12-5
size: few
CDR3: CASGFWRAVRASGANVLTF
DNA: TGTGCTAGTGGTTTTTGGAGGGCCGTGAGGGCCTCTGGGGCCAACGTCCTGACTTTC

J: TRBJ2-1
D: -
V: TRBV6-5
size: -
CDR3: CASSYSVKEQFF
DNA: TGTGCCAGCAGTTACTCGGTTAAAGAGCAGTTCTTC

J: TRBJ1-5
D: TRBD1
V: TRBV12-3/TRBV12-4
size: once
CDR3: CASSLQQGVVQPQHF
DNA: TGTGCCAGCAGTTTGCAACAGGGGGTTGTGCAGCCCCAGCATTTT

J: TRBJ2-7
D: TRBD2
V: TRBV7-9
size: -
CDR3: CASSPGLTFYEQYF
DNA: TGTGCCAGCAGCCCGGGACTAACCTTCTACGAGCAGTACTTC

J: TRBJ2-3
D: TRBD2
V: TRBV5-1
size: -
CDR3: CASSLEAGEPWDTQYF
DNA: TGCGCCAGCAGCTTGGAAGCGGGGGAACCTTGGGATACGCAGTATTTT

J: TRBJ1-4
D: -
V: TRBV12-3/TRBV12-4
size: once
CDR3: CASSLTPRAPNEKLFF
DNA: TGTGCCAGCAGTTTAACCCCCAGAGCTCCTAATGAAAAACTGTTTTTT

J: TRBJ1-2
D: TRBD1
V: TRBV7-2
size: few
CDR3: CASSRPGQPLPNYGYTF
DNA: TGTGCCAGCAGCCGCCCGGGACAGCCATTACCTAACTATGGCTACACCTTC

J: TRBJ1-2
D: -
V: TRBV5-1
size: -
CDR3: CASSLGDNLGYTF
DNA: TGCGCCAGCAGCTTGGGGGACAATCTAGGCTACACCTTC

J: TRBJ2-5
D: TRBD2
V: TRBV20-1
size: -
CDR3: CSALAGLETQYF
DNA: TGCAGTGCATTAGCGGGGCTCGAGACCCAGTACTTC

J: TRBJ2-5
D: -
V: TRBV29-1
size: -
CDR3: CSVEVLIGETQYF
DNA: TGCAGCGTTGAAGTCCTGATAGGGGAGACCCAGTACTTC

J: TRBJ2-1
D: -
V: TRBV29-1
size: few
CDR3: CSAERRGYNEQFF
DNA: TGCAGCGCCGAGCGGAGGGGGTACAATGAGCAGTTCTTC

J: TRBJ1-2
D: TRBD1
V: TRBV7-2
size: -
CDR3: CASSLNGRGLNYGYTF
DNA: TGTGCCAGCAGCTTAAATGGCAGGGGGCTTAACTATGGCTACACCTTC

J: TRBJ2-5
D: -
V: TRBV5-1
size: -
CDR3: CASSLEQGSGQYF
DNA: TGCGCCAGCAGCTTGGAGCAGGGTTCCGGGCAGTACTTC

J: TRBJ2-3
D: -
V: TRBV7-2
size: -
CDR3: CASGPKAAGTPTQYF
DNA: TGTGCCAGCGGCCCCAAGGCCGCGGGTACGCCTACGCAGTATTTT

J: TRBJ2-1
D: -
V: TRBV29-1
size: -
CDR3: CSVEGGDSYNEQFF
DNA: TGCAGCGTTGAAGGCGGGGACTCCTACAATGAGCAGTTCTTC

J: TRBJ2-3
D: TRBD1
V: TRBV4-1
size: many
CDR3: CASVDRVQGDTQYF
DNA: TGCGCCAGCGTCGACAGGGTTCAGGGGGATACGCAGTATTTT

J: TRBJ2-7
D: -
V: TRBV7-2
size: -
CDR3: CASSFGHPYEQYF
DNA: TGTGCCAGCAGCTTTGGACACCCCTACGAGCAGTACTTC

J: TRBJ1-1
D: TRBD1
V: TRBV3-1
size: many
CDR3: CASSQGIRTGAFF
DNA: TGTGCCAGCAGCCAAGGAATTCGGACAGGGGCTTTCTTT

J: TRBJ2-7
D: -
V: TRBV7-3
size: -
CDR3: CASSQEQGNSYEQYF
DNA: TGTGCCAGCAGCCAAGAACAGGGTAACTCCTACGAGCAGTACTTC

J: TRBJ2-1
D: -
V: TRBV5-1
size: -
CDR3: CASSHSTGLYNEQFF
DNA: TGCGCCAGCAGTCACTCCACAGGCCTCTACAATGAGCAGTTCTTC

J: TRBJ2-6
D: -
V: TRBV5-1
size: -
CDR3: CASSQPDSGANVLTF
DNA: TGCGCCAGCAGCCAACCAGATTCTGGGGCCAACGTCCTGACTTTC

J: TRBJ2-5
D: -
V: TRBV7-8
size: -
CDR3: CASSLERGQQETQYF
DNA: TGTGCCAGCAGCCTGGAGCGGGGACAACAAGAGACCCAGTACTTC

J: TRBJ2-1
D: -
V: TRBV29-1
size: few
CDR3: CSVEEGYEQFF
DNA: TGCAGCGTTGAAGAGGGGTATGAGCAGTTCTTC

J: TRBJ2-3
D: -
V: TRBV15
size: -
CDR3: CATSGQGPRTDTQYF
DNA: TGTGCCACCAGCGGACAAGGGCCCCGCACAGATACGCAGTATTTT

J: TRBJ2-7
D: -
V: TRBV6-5
size: few
CDR3: CAGSQWPPGSYEQYF
DNA: TGTGCCGGCAGTCAATGGCCCCCCGGGTCCTACGAGCAGTACTTC

J: TRBJ2-5
D: TRBD1
V: TRBV6-5
size: few
CDR3: CASRRGGQGETQYF
DNA: TGTGCCAGCAGGAGAGGGGGCCAGGGAGAGACCCAGTACTTC